This TCR beta chain is from a study of neurological immune-mediated disorders. Study-level background: The roughly 35 multiple sclerosis patients comprised around 31 that were relapsing-remitting and 3 that were secondary progressive. General study results and limits: Repertoires from 18 of 34 multiple sclerosis patients grouped phylogenetically into a related-CDR3 cluster, suggesting a possible signature. The absence of any CDR3 amino acid sequence shared by expanded clones across subjects suggests that repertoires were private in all groups.

With 10-nucleotide random UMIs, 5'RACE was used to make the cDNA. TCRdb reprocessed the 5' RACE reads via MiXCR and lists one record per CDR3 protein. The table includes some 60,000 distinct CDR3 sequences, less than 2.5% detected once. This clonotype was seen repeatedly, ten times or more. Its target is unknown. The V and J ends lost 6 bases and 4 bases respectively, with 16 bases between them. This CDR3 contains 15 residues. Germline CDR1 reads SGHTA; CDR2 reads FQGNSA. This chain connects TRBV7-2 to TRBJ1-5, with D tentatively TRBD1 (6 bases). This TCR was sampled from a man aged 50 to 59 with multiple sclerosis. The sequencing input was PBMCs. The CDR3 protein is CASSPLRGANQPQHF. The CDR3 DNA follows: TGTGCCAGCAGTCCATTGCGGGGGGCGAATCAGCCCCAGCATTTT.